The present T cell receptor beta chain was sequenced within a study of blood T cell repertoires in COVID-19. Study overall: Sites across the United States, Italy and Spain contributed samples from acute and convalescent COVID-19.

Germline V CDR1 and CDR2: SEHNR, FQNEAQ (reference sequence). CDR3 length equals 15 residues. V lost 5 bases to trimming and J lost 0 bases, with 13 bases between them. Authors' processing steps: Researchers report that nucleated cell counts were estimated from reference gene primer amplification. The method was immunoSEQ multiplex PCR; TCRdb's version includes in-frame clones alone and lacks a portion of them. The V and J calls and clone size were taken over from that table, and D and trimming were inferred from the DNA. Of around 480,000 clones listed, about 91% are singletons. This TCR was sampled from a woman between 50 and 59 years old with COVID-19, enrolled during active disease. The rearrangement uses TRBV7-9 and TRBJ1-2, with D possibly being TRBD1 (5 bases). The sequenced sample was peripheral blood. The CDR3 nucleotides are TGTGCCAGCAGCCCGGCGACAGAGACTAACTATGGCTACACCTTC. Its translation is CASSPATETNYGYTF.